A selection of T cell receptor beta chains follows, all from one sample in a study of cytomegalovirus exposure and HLA in healthy donors. Repertoires were generated with immunoSEQ multiplex PCR, while TCRdb's copy carries only in-frame clones and drops some. The table lists over 110,000 clones, over 75% of them singletons. Material for sequencing was PBMCs. Every receptor here comes from a male donor in good health and CMV-seronegative. Each CDR3 is given with its conserved first and last residue. Each record gives: V gene, clone size, J gene, D gene, CDR3 length, CDR3 protein, CDR3 DNA. D genes are given only for firm matches. Size is omitted from some rows. Given values are once, few, many or a class for expanded clones.

TRBV28,once,TRBJ2-7,TRBD2,14,CASSLEAGAYEQYF,TGTGCCAGCAGTTTAGAGGCGGGGGCCTACGAGCAGTACTTC
TRBV4-3,few,TRBJ2-3,TRBD2,17,CASSQDRASGPGNTQYF,TGCGCCAGCAGCCAAGATCGGGCTAGCGGGCCCGGAAATACGCAGTATTTT
TRBV7-3,once,TRBJ2-2,NA,14,CASSRFPGPGELFF,TGTGCCAGCAGTCGTTTTCCGGGTCCCGGGGAGCTGTTTTTT
TRBV7-6,once,TRBJ2-7,NA,13,CASSHGQTYEQYF,TGTGCCAGCAGCCATGGACAGACCTACGAGCAGTACTTC
TRBV27,NA,TRBJ1-1,TRBD1,16,CASSLSTGTGVTEAFF,TGTGCCAGCAGTTTATCAACCGGGACAGGGGTTACCGAAGCTTTCTTT
TRBV25-1,few,TRBJ1-1,NA,12,CASSEGWTEAFF,TGTGCCAGCAGTGAGGGCTGGACTGAAGCTTTCTTT
TRBV4-3,once,TRBJ2-7,NA,15,CASSPGPGEVYEQYF,TGCGCCAGCAGCCCGGGCCCAGGGGAAGTCTACGAGCAGTACTTC
TRBV7-9,NA,TRBJ2-7,NA,16,CASSLLLPTGDYEQYF,TGTGCCAGCAGCTTACTCCTCCCTACAGGAGACTACGAGCAGTACTTC
TRBV25-1,NA,TRBJ2-2,TRBD2,15,CASSELREAGGELFF,TGTGCCAGCAGTGAATTGCGGGAGGCCGGCGGGGAGCTGTTTTTT
TRBV7-3,once,TRBJ2-2,TRBD1,19,CASSLVPKAEAGGTGELFF,TGTGCCAGCAGCTTAGTCCCAAAGGCTGAGGCAGGGGGCACCGGGGAGCTGTTTTTT
TRBV13,NA,TRBJ1-1,NA,13,CASSLRHSTEAFF,TGTGCCAGCAGCCTTCGACACTCCACTGAAGCTTTCTTT
TRBV10-3,NA,TRBJ1-1,NA,15,CAISDTTTGNTEAFF,TGTGCCATCAGTGACACAACGACGGGGAACACTGAAGCTTTCTTT
TRBV7-9,NA,TRBJ2-7,NA,15,CASSHGLEGSYEQYF,TGTGCCAGCAGCCACGGGCTGGAGGGATCCTACGAGCAGTACTTC
TRBV10-2,NA,TRBJ2-7,TRBD2,16,CASSDPFSGSPYEQYF,TGCGCCAGCAGTGATCCCTTTAGCGGGAGCCCCTATGAGCAGTACTTC
TRBV6-5,NA,TRBJ1-2,NA,14,CASTGTPPNYGYTF,TGTGCCAGCACCGGGACACCTCCTAACTATGGCTACACCTTC
TRBV27,NA,TRBJ2-7,NA,19,CASSLSKAPRGRTDYEQYF,TGTGCCAGCAGTTTATCGAAAGCACCGCGAGGGCGTACAGACTACGAGCAGTACTTC
TRBV19,NA,TRBJ2-5,TRBD2,16,CASSIALAGDLETQYF,TGTGCCAGTAGTATCGCTCTAGCGGGAGATCTTGAGACCCAGTACTTC
TRBV14,NA,TRBJ1-2,NA,13,CASSPRYVSGYTF,TGTGCCAGCAGCCCGCGGTACGTCTCTGGCTACACCTTC
TRBV6-1,NA,TRBJ1-5,NA,15,CASRPQGHSNQPQHF,TGTGCCAGCAGACCACAGGGACATAGCAATCAGCCCCAGCATTTT
TRBV7-9,NA,TRBJ1-2,TRBD1,13,CASIDRVDYGYTF,TGTGCCAGCATCGACAGGGTAGACTATGGCTACACCTTC
TRBV19,once,TRBJ2-1,NA,15,CASSIVAVAGNEQFF,TGTGCCAGTAGTATAGTTGCGGTCGCGGGCAATGAGCAGTTCTTC
TRBV4-1,NA,TRBJ2-1,TRBD2,13,CASSRGPGGEQFF,TGCGCCAGCAGCAGGGGACCGGGGGGTGAGCAGTTCTTC
TRBV15,few,TRBJ2-7,TRBD2,15,CATSREASGTYEQYF,TGTGCCACCAGCAGAGAGGCTAGCGGGACCTACGAGCAGTACTTC
TRBV27,NA,TRBJ2-2,NA,12,CASSPEPGELFF,TGTGCCAGCAGTCCCGAGCCCGGGGAGCTGTTTTTT
TRBV27,NA,TRBJ2-3,TRBD2,13,CASSSGVTDTQYF,TGTGCCAGTTCTAGCGGGGTCACAGATACGCAGTATTTT
TRBV23-1,NA,TRBJ2-3,NA,13,CASYRRFSDTQYF,TGCGCCAGCTACCGGCGGTTTTCAGATACGCAGTATTTT